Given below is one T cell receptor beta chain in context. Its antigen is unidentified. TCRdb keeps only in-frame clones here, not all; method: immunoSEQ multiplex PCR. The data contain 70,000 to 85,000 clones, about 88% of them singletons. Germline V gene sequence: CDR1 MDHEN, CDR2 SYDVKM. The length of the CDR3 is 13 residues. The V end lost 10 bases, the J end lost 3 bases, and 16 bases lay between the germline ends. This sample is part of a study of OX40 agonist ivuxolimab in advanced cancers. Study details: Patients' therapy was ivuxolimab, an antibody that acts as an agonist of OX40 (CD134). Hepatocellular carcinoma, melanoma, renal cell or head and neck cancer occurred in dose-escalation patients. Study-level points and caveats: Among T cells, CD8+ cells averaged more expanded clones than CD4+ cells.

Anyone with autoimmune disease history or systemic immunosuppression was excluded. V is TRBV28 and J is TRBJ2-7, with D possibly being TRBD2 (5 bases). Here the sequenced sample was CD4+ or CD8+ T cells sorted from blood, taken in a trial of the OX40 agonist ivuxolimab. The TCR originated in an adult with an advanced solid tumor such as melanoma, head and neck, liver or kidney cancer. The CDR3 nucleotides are TGTGCCAATGCCCGCGGTGGGAGCTACGAGCAGTACTTC. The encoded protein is CANARGGSYEQYF. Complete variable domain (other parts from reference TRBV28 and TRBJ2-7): DVKVTQSSRYLVKRTGEKVFLECVQDMDHENMFWYRQDPGLGLRLIYFSYDVKMKEKGDIPEGYSVSREKKERFSLILESASTNQTSMYLCANARGGSYEQYFGPGTRLTVT.